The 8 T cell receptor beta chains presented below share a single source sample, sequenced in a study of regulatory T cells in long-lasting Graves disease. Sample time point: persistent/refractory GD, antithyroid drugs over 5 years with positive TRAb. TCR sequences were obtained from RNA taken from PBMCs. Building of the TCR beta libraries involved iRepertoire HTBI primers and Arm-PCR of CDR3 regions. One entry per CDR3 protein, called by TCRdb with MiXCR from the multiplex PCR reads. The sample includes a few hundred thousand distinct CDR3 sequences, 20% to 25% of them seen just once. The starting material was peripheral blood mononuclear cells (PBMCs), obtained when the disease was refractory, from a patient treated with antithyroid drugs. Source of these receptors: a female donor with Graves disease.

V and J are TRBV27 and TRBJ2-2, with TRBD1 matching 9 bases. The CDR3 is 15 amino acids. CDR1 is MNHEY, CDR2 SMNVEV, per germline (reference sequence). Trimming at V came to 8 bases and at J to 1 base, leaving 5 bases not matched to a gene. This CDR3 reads CASATGGWNTGELFF. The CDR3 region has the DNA TGTGCCAGCGCTACAGGGGGCTGGAACACCGGGGAGCTGTTTTTT.

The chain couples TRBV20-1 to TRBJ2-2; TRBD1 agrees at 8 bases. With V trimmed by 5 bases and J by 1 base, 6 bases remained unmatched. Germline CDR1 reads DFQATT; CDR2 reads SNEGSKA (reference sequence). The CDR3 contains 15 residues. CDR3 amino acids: CSAPVGTGNTGELFF. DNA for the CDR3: TGCAGTGCTCCAGTCGGGACAGGGAACACCGGGGAGCTGTTTTTT.

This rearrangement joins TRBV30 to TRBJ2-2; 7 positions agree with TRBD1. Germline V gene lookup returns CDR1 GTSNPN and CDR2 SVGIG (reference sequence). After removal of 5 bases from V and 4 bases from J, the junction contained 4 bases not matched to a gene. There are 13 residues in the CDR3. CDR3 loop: CAWDRVFTGELFF. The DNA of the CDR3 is TGTGCCTGGGACAGGGTATTCACCGGGGAGCTGTTTTTT. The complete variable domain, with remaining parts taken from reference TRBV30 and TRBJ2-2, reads SQTIHQWPATLVQPVGSPLSLECTVEGTSNPNLYWYRQAAGRGLQLLFYSVGIGQISSEVPQNLSASRPQDRQFILSSKKLLLSDSGFYLCAWDRVFTGELFFGEGSRLTVL.

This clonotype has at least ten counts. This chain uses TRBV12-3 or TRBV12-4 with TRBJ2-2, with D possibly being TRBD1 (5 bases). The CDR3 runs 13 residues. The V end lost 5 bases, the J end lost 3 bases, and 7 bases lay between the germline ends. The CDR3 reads CASSQTDTGELFF. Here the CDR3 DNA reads TGTGCCAGCAGTCAGACAGACACCGGGGAGCTGTTTTTT.

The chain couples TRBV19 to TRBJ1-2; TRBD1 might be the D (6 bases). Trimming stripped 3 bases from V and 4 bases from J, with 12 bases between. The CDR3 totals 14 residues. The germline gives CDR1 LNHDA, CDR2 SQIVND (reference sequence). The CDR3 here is CASSMVGGFYGYTF. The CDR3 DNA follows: TGTGCCAGTAGTATGGTGGGGGGCTTCTATGGCTACACCTTC.

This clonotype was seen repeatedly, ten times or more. The CDR3: CASSGTGEGETQYF. The CDR3 DNA sequence: TGTGCCAGTTCCGGGACAGGGGAGGGAGAGACCCAGTACTTC. J is TRBJ2-5 and V is TRBV13, with 10 bases aligning to TRBD1. This CDR3 spans 14 amino acids. Germline loops: CDR1 PRHDT, CDR2 FYEKMQ (reference sequence). Trimming removed 9 bases from V and 4 bases from J; junction bases left unmatched: 8.

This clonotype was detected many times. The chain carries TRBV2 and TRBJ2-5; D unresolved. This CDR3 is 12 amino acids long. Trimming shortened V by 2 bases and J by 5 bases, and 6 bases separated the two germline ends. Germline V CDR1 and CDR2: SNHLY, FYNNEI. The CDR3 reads CASSESGETQYF. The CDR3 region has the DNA TGTGCCAGCAGTGAAAGTGGTGAGACCCAGTACTTC.

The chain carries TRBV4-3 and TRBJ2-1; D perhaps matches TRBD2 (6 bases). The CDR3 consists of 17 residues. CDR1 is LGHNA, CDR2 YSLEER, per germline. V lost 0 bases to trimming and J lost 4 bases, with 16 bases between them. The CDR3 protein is CASSQDEGRPLYNEQFF. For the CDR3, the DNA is TGCGCCAGCAGCCAAGATGAGGGGAGGCCCCTTTACAATGAGCAGTTCTTC.